Sequencing of this T cell receptor beta chain was carried out in a study of CD8 T cells in ankylosing spondylitis. Broader study findings: It was reported that disease-linked clones were significantly enriched in matched ankylosing spondylitis synovial fluid.

TCRdb recomputed calls from the 5' RACE reads with MiXCR, one row per CDR3 protein. The repertoire holds about 130,000 distinct CDR3 sequences, about a tenth seen once, with approximately 3.3% in the top ten. The V segment lost 3 bases and the J segment 7 bases; nucleotides outside the gene matches: 9. The CDR3 spans 15 residues. Germline CDR1 reads SGHRS; CDR2 reads YFSETQ. This clonotype occurred many times. What it binds is unknown. J is TRBJ2-1 and V is TRBV5-1, with 8 bases aligning to TRBD1. The TCR originated in a male donor with ankylosing spondylitis or in good health (not recorded which). Source material: blood, either unsorted or a sorted T cell fraction (not recorded which). CDR3 sequence (DNA): TGCGCCAGCAGCTCGGGACAGGTCCTAGGGAATGAGCAGTTCTTC. This encodes CASSSGQVLGNEQFF. The full variable domain, rest sourced from reference TRBV5-1 and TRBJ2-1, is KAGVTQTPRYLIKTRGQQVTLSCSPISGHRSVSWYQQTPGQGLQFLFEYFSETQRNKGNFPGRFSGRQFSNSRSEMNVSTLELGDSALYLCASSSGQVLGNEQFFGPGTRLTVL.